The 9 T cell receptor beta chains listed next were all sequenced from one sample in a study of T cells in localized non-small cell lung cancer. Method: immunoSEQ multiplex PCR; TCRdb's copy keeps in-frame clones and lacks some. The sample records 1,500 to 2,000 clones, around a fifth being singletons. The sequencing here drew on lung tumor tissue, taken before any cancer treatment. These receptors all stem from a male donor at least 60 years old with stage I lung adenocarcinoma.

The CDR3 nucleotides are TGCAGCGCTCCCCCTAGCGGGATAACCGGGGAGCTGTTTTTT. Protein sequence: CSAPPSGITGELFF. The chain is built from TRBV29-1 and TRBJ2-2, with 9 bases fitting TRBD2. Germline CDR1 and CDR2: SQVTM and ANQGSEA. The CDR3 extends over 14 amino acids. J was trimmed by 5 bases and V by 7 bases; bases with no gene match: 8.

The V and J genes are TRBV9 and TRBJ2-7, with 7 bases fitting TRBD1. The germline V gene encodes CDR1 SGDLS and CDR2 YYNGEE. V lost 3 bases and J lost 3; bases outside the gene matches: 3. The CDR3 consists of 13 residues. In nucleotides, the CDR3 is TGTGCCAGCAGCGGGCCAGGGGGCTACGAGCAGTACTTC. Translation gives CASSGPGGYEQYF.

The CDR3 is CASRTESNTEAFF. DNA for the CDR3: TGTGCCAGCCGAACAGAGTCGAACACTGAAGCTTTCTTT. The rearrangement joins TRBV6-8 to TRBJ1-1; D is unclear. Germline loops: CDR1 MNHGY, CDR2 SAAAGT. V was clipped by 8 bases and J by 1 base, with 11 bases between them. The CDR3 sequence is 13 residues long.

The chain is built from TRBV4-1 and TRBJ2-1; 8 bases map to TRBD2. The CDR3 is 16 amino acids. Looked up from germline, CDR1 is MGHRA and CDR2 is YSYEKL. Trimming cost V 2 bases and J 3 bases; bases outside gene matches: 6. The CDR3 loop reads CASSQLSGGDYNEQFF. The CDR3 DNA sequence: TGCGCCAGCAGCCAACTATCGGGGGGGGACTACAATGAGCAGTTCTTC.

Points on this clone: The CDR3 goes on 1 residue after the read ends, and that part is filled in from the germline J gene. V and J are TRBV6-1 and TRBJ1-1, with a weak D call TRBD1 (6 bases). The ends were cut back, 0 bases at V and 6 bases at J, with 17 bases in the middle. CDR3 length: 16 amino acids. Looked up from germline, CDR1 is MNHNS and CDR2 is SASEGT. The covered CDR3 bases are TGTGCCAGCAGTGAAGCGCTTCTAGGGGGAACAGCTGAAGCTTTC. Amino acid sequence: CASSEALLGGTAEAF. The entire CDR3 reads CASSEALLGGTAEAFF.

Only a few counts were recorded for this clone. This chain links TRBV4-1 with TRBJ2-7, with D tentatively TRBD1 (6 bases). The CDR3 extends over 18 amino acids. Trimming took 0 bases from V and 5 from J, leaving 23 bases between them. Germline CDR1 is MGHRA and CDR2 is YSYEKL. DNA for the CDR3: TGCGCCAGCAGCCAAGATGTGGGATTGAGGGGGATACGAAACGAGCAGTACTTC. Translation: CASSQDVGLRGIRNEQYF.

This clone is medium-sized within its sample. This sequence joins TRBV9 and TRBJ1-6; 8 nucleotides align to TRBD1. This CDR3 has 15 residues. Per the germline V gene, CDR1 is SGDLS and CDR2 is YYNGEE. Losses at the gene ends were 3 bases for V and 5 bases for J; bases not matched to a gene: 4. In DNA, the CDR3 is TGTGCCAGCAGCGGGAACAGGGGGGATAATTCACCCCTCCACTTT. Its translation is CASSGNRGDNSPLHF.

In DNA, the CDR3 is TGTGCCAGTAGTAAAGTAGTTAGGACAATATGGGACACTGAAGCTTTCTTT. Translating it yields CASSKVVRTIWDTEAFF. The V and J genes are TRBV19 and TRBJ1-1, with D perhaps matching TRBD1 (5 bases). Germline V gene lookup returns CDR1 LNHDA and CDR2 SQIVND (reference sequence). The CDR3 is 17 residues long. The ends were cut back, 4 bases at V and 3 bases at J, with 21 bases in the middle.

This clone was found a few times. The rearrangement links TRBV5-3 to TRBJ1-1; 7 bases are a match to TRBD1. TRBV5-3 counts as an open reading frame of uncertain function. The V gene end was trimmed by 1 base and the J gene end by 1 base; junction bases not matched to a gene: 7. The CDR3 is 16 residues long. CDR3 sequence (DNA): TGTGCCAGAAGCTTGAACTGCAGGGGGAAGAACACTGAAGCTTTCTTT. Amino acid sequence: CARSLNCRGKNTEAFF.